The entry below gives a single TCR beta chain sequence along with its context. People in the exposed group encountered a COVID-19 case within 2 weeks before entering the study. The V and J ends lost 5 bases and 7 bases, in that order; junction bases with no gene match: 10. CDR1 is KGHSH, CDR2 LQKENI, per germline. The CDR3 extends over 14 amino acids. This sample is part of a study of blood T cell repertoires in COVID-19. Study context: COVID-19 samples, acute and convalescent, were from the United States, Italy and Spain.

Authors' data handling: Scientists estimated how many nucleated cells there were by amplifying reference gene primers. The assay was immunoSEQ multiplex PCR, and TCRdb's table has in-frame clones only and misses some. V, J and clone size are taken as reported in that table, and D and trimming were inferred from the DNA itself. The sample lists about 250,000 clones; approximately 88% were seen once. Sequencing was performed on PBMCs or T cells enriched from blood (not recorded which). The V and J genes are TRBV18 and TRBJ2-7, with 8 bases identical to TRBD1. The TCR originated in a woman between 40 and 55 years old who had been exposed to COVID-19. The CDR3 here is CASSIGQGAREQYF. The CDR3 region has the DNA TGTGCCAGCTCAATAGGACAGGGAGCGCGGGAGCAGTACTTC.